These 13 T cell receptor beta chains originate from one sample sequenced in a study of T-cell reconstitution after alpha-beta-depleted transplantation in children listed by TCRdb under 2016. The library was made by PCR. Sequencing instrument: Illumina HiSeq 2500. TCR libraries were prepared with molecular barcoding, using unique molecular identifiers to normalize TCRbeta repertoire quantification. The raw public reads went through TCRdb reprocessing: fastp at Q25, MiXCR clone calling, in-frame beta chains kept. Rows merge per CDR3 protein into single entries with the most common DNA and genes. The sample contains about 110,000 distinct CDR3 sequences, 10% of them found a single time. The top ten clonotypes cover about 34% of the sample. Explained via the paper, the treatment or condition label denotes: allogeneic hematopoietic cell transplantation with graft depleted of TCRalphabeta T cells and CD19 B cells.

Specimen: PBMCs, collected before TCRalphabeta/CD19-depleted stem cell transplant. The receptors originated from a boy between 2 and 10 years old with acute lymphoblastic leukemia, due to receive a stem cell transplant.

This clonotype was seen only a few times. The CDR3, as DNA: TGCGCCAGCGGCCGGGACCAAGCCTACGAGCAGTACTTC. Its translation is CASGRDQAYEQYF. The rearrangement joins TRBV10-2 to TRBJ2-7; D possibly matches TRBD1 or TRBD2 (5 bases each). Per germline, CDR1 WSHSY and CDR2 SAAADI. This CDR3 has 13 amino acids. The germline V and J ends were trimmed by 8 bases and 2 bases, with 13 bases remaining between them.

This clonotype was seen more than once but under ten times. The V and J genes are TRBV2 and TRBJ2-3; TRBD1 matches 9 bases. The length of the CDR3 is 14 residues. Looked up from germline, CDR1 is SNHLY and CDR2 is FYNNEI. J was trimmed by 3 bases and V by 7 bases; bases with no gene match: 5. The CDR3 coding sequence is TGTGCCAGCAAGCTCGGACAGGGGACAGATACGCAGTATTTT. Residues: CASKLGQGTDTQYF.

This chain joins TRBV29-1 and TRBJ2-7, with D perhaps TRBD1 (5 bases). The CDR3 is 13 amino acids. V lost 4 bases, J lost 4 bases, and 14 bases lay in between. In germline, CDR1 is SQVTM, CDR2 ANQGSEA. The CDR3 DNA is TGCAGCGTTGCCGTGACAGATTTTTACGAGCAGTACTTC. Protein: CSVAVTDFYEQYF.

This chain connects TRBV3-1 to TRBJ2-4; perhaps TRBD2 as D (5 bases). Trimming cost V 4 bases and J 2 bases, with 15 bases left between them. The CDR3 contains 16 residues. CDR1 and CDR2 (germline): LGHDT, YNNKEL (reference sequence). DNA for the CDR3: TGTGCCAGCAGCCCCCGGACTCCTCAACCCAAAAACATTCAGTACTTC. It specifies CASSPRTPQPKNIQYF.

The genes are TRBV9 and TRBJ2-7, with no clear D. CDR3 length: 13 amino acids. Germline CDR1 reads SGDLS; CDR2 reads YYNGEE. V lost 0 bases and J lost 1, with 5 bases in between. CDR3 coding DNA: TGTGCCAGCAGCGTAGTTCCGTCCTACGAGCAGTACTTC. It codes for CASSVVPSYEQYF.

The rearrangement uses TRBV2 and TRBJ1-4; D is ambiguous. This CDR3 has 13 amino acids. Germline lookup yields CDR1 SNHLY and CDR2 FYNNEI. Trimming left V 8 bases short and J 7 bases short, with 14 bases between. In DNA, the CDR3 is TGTGCCAGCCTAAGGATTGTAGGTGAAAAACTGTTTTTT. As protein: CASLRIVGEKLFF. The entire variable domain, with the rest obtained from reference TRBV2 and TRBJ1-4, is as follows: EPEVTQTPSHQVTQMGQEVILRCVPISNHLYFYWYRQILGQKVEFLVSFYNNEISEKSEIFDDQFSVERPDGSNFTLKIRSTKLEDSAMYFCASLRIVGEKLFFGSGTQLSVL.

This clonotype was detected ten times or more. This sequence joins TRBV20-1 and TRBJ2-6, with D unresolved. This CDR3 region has 14 residues. Germline CDR1 DFQATT, CDR2 SNEGSKA (reference sequence). With 1 base removed from V and 3 bases from J, the gap between germline ends came to 7 bases. DNA for the CDR3: TGCAGTGCTAGAGTCTCACATGGGGCCAACGTCCTGACTTTC. It is translated as CSARVSHGANVLTF.

The rearrangement joins TRBV7-2 to TRBJ2-3; D possibly corresponds to TRBD2 (6 bases). Per the germline V gene, CDR1 is SGHTA and CDR2 is FQGNSA. The length of the CDR3 is 10 residues. Between the trimmed V and J ends, which lost 10 bases and 8 bases, there was a span of 10 bases. The CDR3 DNA is TGTGCCATAGTGGGGGGTACGCAGTATTTT. This gives the protein CAIVGGTQYF.

This clonotype was counted a few times. The chain carries TRBV5-1 and TRBJ2-1, with 9 bases lining up with TRBD2. The germline CDR1 and CDR2 sequences are SGHRS and YFSETQ. The CDR3 loop spans 15 amino acids. V lost 4 bases and J lost 5; bases outside the gene matches: 7. For the CDR3, the DNA is TGCGCCAGCAGCACGACTAGCGGAGTGCACAATGAGCAGTTCTTC. It encodes CASSTTSGVHNEQFF.

In DNA, the CDR3 is TGCAGTGCTGGGGCCCGGGGGGACCGACCCCAGCATTTT. This codes for CSAGARGDRPQHF. This chain links TRBV20-1 with TRBJ1-5, with D perhaps TRBD1 (5 bases). Germline CDR1 is DFQATT and CDR2 is SNEGSKA (reference sequence). The CDR3 has 13 residues. V was clipped by 5 bases and J by 10 bases, with 18 bases between them.

Ten or more counts support this clonotype. V and J are TRBV7-6 and TRBJ1-1; weak D call: TRBD1 (6 bases). Trimming stripped 1 base from V and 0 bases from J, with 12 bases between. CDR1 is SGHVS, CDR2 FNYEAQ, per germline. The CDR3 runs to 16 residues. In nucleotides, the CDR3 is TGTGCCAGCAGCTTAGGCGGGGGCCAGCTGAACACTGAAGCTTTCTTT. The encoded protein is CASSLGGGQLNTEAFF. The full variable domain, its missing parts supplied by reference TRBV7-6 and TRBJ1-1, is GAGVSQSPRYKVTKRGQDVALRCDPISGHVSLYWYRQALGQGPEFLTYFNYEAQQDKSGLPNDRFSAERPEGSISTLTIQRTEQRDSAMYRCASSLGGGQLNTEAFFGQGTRLTVV.

This chain joins TRBV18 and TRBJ2-3; no clear D gene. Germline values: CDR1 KGHSH, CDR2 LQKENI. There are 16 residues in the CDR3. V was pared by 3 bases and J by 2 bases, with 15 bases between. CDR3 residues: CASSPAKASFTDTQYF. The CDR3 DNA follows: TGTGCCAGCTCACCGGCCAAGGCGTCTTTCACAGATACGCAGTATTTT.

This clonotype has ten or more counts. The J gene is TRBJ2-1, the V gene TRBV20-1; 11 nucleotides match TRBD1. The junction had 5 bases not matched to a gene; V was cut back by 8 bases and J by 5 bases. The CDR3 sequence is 13 residues long. CDR1 is DFQATT and CDR2 is SNEGSKA in the germline V gene (reference sequence). The CDR3 protein is CSNGQGADNEQFF. The CDR3 nucleotides read TGCAGTAATGGACAGGGGGCCGACAATGAGCAGTTCTTC.